Listed here are 27 T cell receptor beta chains from one sample, sequenced in a study of shared clonotypes between healthy human individuals. Sequencing used immunoSEQ multiplex PCR; TCRdb keeps in-frame clones, though not all of them. This table holds hundreds of thousands of clones, 96% found once. Terminally differentiated effector memory CD45RA+ cells were excluded from the naive CD8 cells, which were CD45RO-negative and positively selected for CCR7. Sequencing was performed on naive CD8+ T cells sorted from blood. Receptors originate from a man aged 25 to 45 in good health.

This clone was counted once. V and J are TRBV6-1 and TRBJ2-7; 7 nucleotides align to TRBD2. Germline V gene data show CDR1 as MNHNS and CDR2 as SASEGT. The CDR3 totals 14 residues. V trimming: 5 bases; J trimming: 1 base; junction bases outside the gene matches: 5. The CDR3 DNA sequence: TGTGCCAGCAGTCAAAGGGGACTATCCTACGAGCAGTACTTC. This gives the protein CASSQRGLSYEQYF.

This clone was picked up one time. The chain carries TRBV29-1 and TRBJ2-7, with D perhaps matching TRBD1 (6 bases). Germline V gene lookup returns CDR1 SQVTM and CDR2 ANQGSEA. Trimming removed 4 bases from V and 5 bases from J, with 12 bases in between. CDR3 length: 12 amino acids. CDR3 DNA sequence: TGCAGCGTTGGAGGGGGAGCTGACGAGCAGTACTTC. This translates into CSVGGGADEQYF.

The rearrangement uses TRBV18 and TRBJ1-2; D unclear. Germline CDR1 and CDR2: KGHSH and LQKENI. There are 13 residues in the CDR3. The germline V and J ends were trimmed by 2 bases and 6 bases, with 10 bases remaining between them. The CDR3 loop reads CASSPASPDGYTF. The CDR3 DNA is TGTGCCAGCTCACCAGCTTCCCCGGATGGCTACACCTTC.

Only one count was recorded for this clone. This rearrangement joins TRBV27 to TRBJ2-5; TRBD2 matches 8 bases. Germline CDR1 is MNHEY and CDR2 is SMNVEV (reference sequence). V gave up 8 bases and J gave up 5 bases; unmatched junction bases: 10. This CDR3 spans 14 amino acids. The CDR3 loop reads CASRFAGGVETQYF. Here the CDR3 DNA reads TGTGCCAGCCGCTTCGCCGGGGGGGTGGAGACCCAGTACTTC.

The chain is built from TRBV27 and TRBJ2-3, with D uncertain. Trimming took 2 bases from V and 3 from J, leaving 6 bases between them. Germline V lookup: CDR1 MNHEY, CDR2 SMNVEV (reference sequence). The CDR3 sequence is 13 residues long. CDR3 sequence (DNA): TGTGCCAGCAGTTTACTGAAGACAGATACGCAGTATTTT. Its protein product is CASSLLKTDTQYF.

The rearrangement joins TRBV27 to TRBJ1-1; D remains unclear. Germline V gives CDR1 MNHEY, CDR2 SMNVEV (reference sequence). The CDR3 is 13 residues long. The V and J ends lost 1 base and 5 bases respectively, with 8 bases between them. CDR3 amino acids: CASSLLEETEAFF. The CDR3 DNA is TGTGCCAGCAGTTTATTGGAGGAAACTGAAGCTTTCTTT.

CDR3 nucleotide sequence: TGTGCCAGCAGCTTATCCCCTAACTACGAGCAGTACTTC. Its protein is CASSLSPNYEQYF. The chain carries TRBV7-8 and TRBJ2-7; D uncertain. The CDR3 covers 13 residues. Looked up from germline, CDR1 is SGHVS and CDR2 is FQNEAQ. The V gene lost 2 bases and the J gene lost 3 bases, with 8 bases spanning the gap. The entire variable domain, with the rest obtained from reference TRBV7-8 and TRBJ2-7, is as follows: GAGVSQSPRYKVAKRGQDVALRCDPISGHVSLFWYQQALGQGPEFLTYFQNEAQLDKSGLPSDRFFAERPEGSVSTLKIQRTQQEDSAVYLCASSLSPNYEQYFGPGTRLTVT.

This clone was seen only a few times. This chain uses TRBV25-1 with TRBJ2-1; TRBD1 might be the D (6 bases). The CDR3 sequence is 15 residues long. V was trimmed by 3 bases and J by 0 bases, leaving 9 bases between them. Germline V gene sequence: CDR1 MGHDK, CDR2 SYGVNS. The CDR3 DNA is TGTGCCAGCAGTGAGGACAGTAGCTCCTACAATGAGCAGTTCTTC. This codes for CASSEDSSSYNEQFF.

This chain joins TRBV9 and TRBJ2-1; 9 bases fit TRBD2. The CDR3 is 17 amino acids. The J segment lost 4 bases and the V segment lost 0 bases, leaving 8 bases of the junction unmatched. Germline CDR1 is SGDLS and CDR2 is YYNGEE. The CDR3, as DNA: TGTGCCAGCAGCGTAGACCCACTAGCGGGCCCGTACAATGAGCAGTTCTTC. The encoded protein is CASSVDPLAGPYNEQFF.

This sequence joins TRBV29-1 and TRBJ1-2; 8 bases line up with TRBD1. The CDR3 sequence is 13 residues long. Germline V gives CDR1 SQVTM, CDR2 ANQGSEA. The CDR3 protein is CGVDRGGNYGYTF. The CDR3, as DNA: TGCGGGGTAGACAGGGGAGGCAACTATGGCTACACCTTC.

The chain is built from TRBV6-6 and TRBJ1-4, with D perhaps TRBD1 (5 bases). CDR3 length equals 16 residues. Trimming removed 4 bases from V and 5 bases from J, with 17 bases in between. Germline values: CDR1 MNHNY, CDR2 SVGAGI (reference sequence). The CDR3 is CASSSLETVGNEKLFF. CDR3 DNA: TGTGCCAGCAGTTCGCTCGAGACAGTTGGGAATGAAAAACTGTTTTTT.

This rearrangement joins TRBV25-1 to TRBJ1-4; the match to TRBD1 covers 9 bases. With 6 bases clipped from V and 7 bases from J, the junction kept 6 bases outside the gene matches. CDR3 length equals 14 residues. The germline V gene has CDR1 MGHDK and CDR2 SYGVNS. This CDR3 is CASRRTGVGEKLFF. In DNA form, the CDR3 reads TGTGCCAGCAGGCGGACAGGGGTGGGTGAAAAACTGTTTTTT.

This clone was counted once. V gene TRBV14 combines with J gene TRBJ2-1; 11 nucleotides line up with TRBD2. V lost 2 bases, J lost 4 bases, and 4 bases stayed unmatched. This CDR3 is 16 amino acids long. Germline V gene data show CDR1 as SGHDN and CDR2 as FVKESK. The CDR3 DNA reads TGTGCCAGCAGCCAATTGACTAGCGGGATTTACAATGAGCAGTTCTTC. Protein product: CASSQLTSGIYNEQFF.

V gene TRBV19 combines with J gene TRBJ1-4, with TRBD1 matching 11 bases. With 4 bases clipped from V and 6 bases from J, the junction kept 16 bases outside the gene matches. From germline, CDR1 is LNHDA and CDR2 SQIVND (reference sequence). The CDR3 sequence is 19 residues long. CDR3 sequence reads: CASSKKPPGQGGLDEKLFF. CDR3 nucleotide sequence: TGTGCCAGTAGTAAAAAGCCACCGGGACAGGGGGGATTGGATGAAAAACTGTTTTTT. Supplemented by reference TRBV19 and TRBJ1-4, the full variable domain reads DGGITQSPKYLFRKEGQNVTLSCEQNLNHDAMYWYRQDPGQGLRLIYYSQIVNDFQKGDIAEGYSVSREKKESFPLTVTSAQKNPTAFYLCASSKKPPGQGGLDEKLFFGSGTQLSVL.

The V gene is TRBV12-5, the J gene TRBJ1-1; no clear D. CDR1 is LGHNT and CDR2 is FRNRAP in the germline V gene. Deletions cut 8 bases from V and 5 bases from J, with 12 bases between. This CDR3 spans 12 amino acids. Written as DNA, the CDR3 is TGTGCTAGTCAATACATGGGGACTGAAGCTTTCTTT. Translated: CASQYMGTEAFF.

CDR3 in amino acids: CASSVPGISTDTQYF. The CDR3 nucleotides are TGTGCCAGCAGCGTCCCCGGGATAAGTACAGATACGCAGTATTTT. The chain carries TRBV6-6 and TRBJ2-3; perhaps TRBD2 as D (5 bases). Germline-derived CDR1 and CDR2 are MNHNY and SVGAGI (reference sequence). V lost 6 bases and J 3 bases, leaving 16 bases between the germline ends. This CDR3 has 15 residues.

The genes are TRBV25-1 and TRBJ1-2, with TRBD1 identical over 8 bases. With V trimmed by 4 bases and J by 8 bases, 6 bases remained unmatched. In germline, CDR1 is MGHDK, CDR2 SYGVNS. The CDR3 is 13 residues long. CDR3 amino acids: CASSGAGGSGYTF. CDR3 nucleotides: TGTGCCAGCAGTGGGGCAGGGGGCAGCGGCTACACCTTC.

This clone was seen only once. The rearrangement uses TRBV11-2 and TRBJ2-7; TRBD1 aligns across 8 bases. Per the germline V gene, CDR1 is SGHAT and CDR2 is FQNNGV. V dropped 5 bases and J dropped 3; count of bases not matched to a gene: 12. The CDR3 totals 16 residues. The CDR3 DNA follows: TGTGCCAGCAGCCCCGTCCTGGGGACAGGCCTCTACGAGCAGTACTTC. As protein: CASSPVLGTGLYEQYF.

This chain uses TRBV6-5 with TRBJ1-1; D call uncertain. Looked up from germline, CDR1 is MNHEY and CDR2 is SVGAGI. The CDR3 contains 11 residues. The germline V and J ends were trimmed by 7 bases and 5 bases, with 8 bases remaining between them. The CDR3 nucleotides are TGTGCCAGCATAAGCCCTACTGAAGCTTTCTTT. Encoded protein: CASISPTEAFF.

Remarks on this clone: This sample includes further DNA sequences coding for the same CDR3. The chain links TRBV5-4 to TRBJ1-2; no definite D call. V lost 5 bases to trimming and J lost 4 bases, with 6 bases between them. The CDR3 consists of 11 residues. The germline V gene has CDR1 SGHNT and CDR2 YYREEE (reference sequence). The CDR3 loop reads CASSSSYGYTF. The DNA for the CDR3 is TGTGCCAGCAGTTCCTCCTATGGCTACACCTTC.

V gene TRBV20-1 combines with J gene TRBJ2-1; D ambiguous. CDR3 length equals 9 residues. The V end lost 6 bases, the J end lost 7 bases, and 4 bases lay between the germline ends. Germline CDR1 reads DFQATT; CDR2 reads SNEGSKA (reference sequence). CDR3 nucleotide sequence: TGCAGTGCGGGAAATGAGCAGTTCTTC. It specifies CSAGNEQFF.

V gene TRBV28 combines with J gene TRBJ2-1; D gene uncertain. There are 16 residues in the CDR3. V lost 4 bases, J lost 0 bases, and 13 bases lay in between. Germline V gene data show CDR1 as MDHEN and CDR2 as SYDVKM. CDR3: CASSSTRRSSYNEQFF. The CDR3 nucleotides are TGTGCCAGCAGTTCGACACGTCGAAGCTCCTACAATGAGCAGTTCTTC.

The J gene is TRBJ2-5, the V gene TRBV11-2, with D possibly being TRBD2 (6 bases). Per the germline V gene, CDR1 is SGHAT and CDR2 is FQNNGV. The CDR3 has 15 residues. V shed 1 base and J shed 4 bases, with 13 bases lying between them. The CDR3, as DNA: TGTGCCAGCAGCTTAGTTGGGGCGGGACGAGAGACCCAGTACTTC. It specifies CASSLVGAGRETQYF.

The V call is TRBV15, the J call TRBJ1-1; the D is unclear. Trimming cost V 5 bases and J 0 bases, with 13 bases left between them. This CDR3 region has 15 residues. Germline CDR1 and CDR2: LNHNV and YYDKDF (reference sequence). Here the CDR3 DNA reads TGTGCCACCAGCCCCGAGGGCATTATGAACACTGAAGCTTTCTTT. It yields the protein CATSPEGIMNTEAFF.

V usage is TRBV5-1 and J usage is TRBJ2-7; D is possibly TRBD1 or TRBD2 (5 bases each). The CDR3 runs to 15 residues. The V end was cut by 0 bases, the J end by 4 bases, with 14 bases between. Germline V gives CDR1 SGHRS, CDR2 YFSETQ. The CDR3: CASSLGWGSLYEQYF. In nucleotides, the CDR3 is TGCGCCAGCAGCTTGGGGTGGGGGAGCTTGTACGAGCAGTACTTC.

The chain links TRBV30 to TRBJ2-3; D may be TRBD2 (6 bases). Germline CDR1 is GTSNPN and CDR2 is SVGIG (reference sequence). The CDR3 extends over 14 amino acids. V shed 3 bases and J shed 0 bases, with 10 bases lying between them. CDR3 nucleotides: TGTGCCTGGAGCGCGGGGCCTAGCACAGATACGCAGTATTTT. This sequence encodes CAWSAGPSTDTQYF. The full variable domain, its missing parts supplied by reference TRBV30 and TRBJ2-3, is SQTIHQWPATLVQPVGSPLSLECTVEGTSNPNLYWYRQAAGRGLQLLFYSVGIGQISSEVPQNLSASRPQDRQFILSSKKLLLSDSGFYLCAWSAGPSTDTQYFGPGTRLTVL.

The chain is built from TRBV7-9 and TRBJ2-7, with D unresolved. Looked up from germline, CDR1 is SEHNR and CDR2 is FQNEAQ (reference sequence). V was shortened by 1 base and J by 3 bases, with 10 bases between the two germline ends. The CDR3 consists of 14 residues. The CDR3 loop is CASSLGAVLYEQYF. The CDR3 nucleotides are TGTGCCAGCAGCTTAGGGGCAGTACTCTACGAGCAGTACTTC. The variable domain in full, with the rest retrieved from reference TRBV7-9 and TRBJ2-7, is DTGVSQNPRHKITKRGQNVTFRCDPISEHNRLYWYRQTLGQGPEFLTYFQNEAQLEKSRLLSDRFSAERPKGSFSTLEIQRTEQGDSAMYLCASSLGAVLYEQYFGPGTRLTVT.